Each of the 17 T cell receptor beta chains below was sequenced from the same sample in a study of T cell repertoires in cytomegalovirus infection. Their antigen targets remain unknown. TCRdb re-analysed the reads in MiXCR, keeping a single row per CDR3 protein. The sample holds around 49,000 distinct CDR3 sequences, roughly 20% seen once. The sample was CD8+ T cells from cultured PBMCs, taken from culture after CMV antigen stimulation. Every receptor here comes from a human donor in good health (CMV status not recorded). Some clones in this sample may be carry-over from other donors' samples.

This clonotype was counted only a few times. Written as DNA, the CDR3 is TGTGCCAGCAGCATTACCCAGGTGAGCTCCTACAATGAGCAGTTCTTC. Its protein product is CASSITQVSSYNEQFF. V usage is TRBV7-9 and J usage is TRBJ2-1; D uncertain. The V end was cut by 5 bases, the J end by 0 bases, with 14 bases between. This CDR3 comprises 16 residues. Germline CDR1 is SEHNR and CDR2 is FQNEAQ (reference sequence).

This clonotype has ten or more counts. This sequence joins TRBV7-9 and TRBJ2-6, with a possible D match to TRBD1 (5 bases). Trimming removed 7 bases from V and 0 bases from J, with 10 bases in between. CDR3 length: 15 amino acids. Germline CDR1 SEHNR, CDR2 FQNEAQ (reference sequence). The CDR3 DNA reads as TGTGCCAGCACTCTCGACAGCTCTGGGGCCAACGTCCTGACTTTC. Translating it yields CASTLDSSGANVLTF.

This clonotype was seen only a few times. The chain couples TRBV12-3 or TRBV12-4 to TRBJ2-1; D remains ambiguous. The V and J ends lost 7 bases and 5 bases respectively, with 6 bases between them. CDR3 length: 11 amino acids. The CDR3 reads CASTEDNEQFF. The CDR3 DNA follows: TGTGCCAGCACCGAGGACAATGAGCAGTTCTTC.

This clonotype was detected only a few times. A much more abundant neighbour one base away suggests this may be a read error. The chain uses TRBV7-2 and TRBJ2-1; no firm D call. V was cut by 4 bases and J by 5 bases, with 6 bases left in between. Germline CDR1 is SGHTA and CDR2 is FQGNSA. This CDR3 is 12 amino acids long. Here the CDR3 reads CASSSTDNEQFF. CDR3 sequence (DNA): TGTGCCAGCAGCTCCACGGACAATGAGCAGTTCTTC.

The chain couples TRBV10-2 to TRBJ2-2; 9 bases are a match to TRBD1. Trimming at V came to 2 bases and at J to 2 bases, leaving 6 bases not matched to a gene. The CDR3 has 17 residues. From germline, CDR1 is WSHSY and CDR2 SAAADI. The DNA of the CDR3 is TGCGCCAGCAGTGAGCCCCGGGACAGGGCTAACACCGGGGAGCTGTTTTTT. The encoded protein is CASSEPRDRANTGELFF.

This chain joins TRBV7-2 and TRBJ1-4, with D hard to call. The length of the CDR3 is 13 residues. The germline V gene has CDR1 SGHTA and CDR2 FQGNSA. V was cut by 1 base and J by 5 bases, with 5 bases left in between. This chain's CDR3 is CASSLGANEKLFF. CDR3 nucleotides: TGTGCCAGCAGCTTAGGCGCAAATGAAAAACTGTTTTTT.

In its sample, this clonotype was seen many times. The rearrangement uses TRBV7-6 and TRBJ1-5; tentative D call: TRBD1 (5 bases). Trimming shortened V by 1 base and J by 8 bases, and 12 bases separated the two germline ends. The length of the CDR3 is 14 residues. Per germline, CDR1 SGHVS and CDR2 FNYEAQ. Here the CDR3 reads CASSLGGQGKPQHF. The DNA for the CDR3 is TGTGCCAGCAGCTTAGGAGGGCAGGGCAAGCCCCAGCATTTT.

This clonotype was counted a few times. The chain links TRBV7-2 to TRBJ2-7, with 8 bases fitting TRBD2. V lost 6 bases and J lost 3; bases outside the gene matches: 7. Per germline, CDR1 SGHTA and CDR2 FQGNSA. The CDR3 has 14 amino acids. CDR3 protein: CASRQREIDYEQYF. CDR3 DNA: TGTGCCAGCAGACAGCGGGAGATAGACTACGAGCAGTACTTC. The full variable domain, in which reference TRBV7-2 and TRBJ2-7 provide the parts outside the CDR3, is GAGVSQSPSNKVTEKGKDVELRCDPISGHTALYWYRQSLGQGLEFLIYFQGNSAPDKSGLPSDRFSAERTGGSVSTLTIQRTQQEDSAVYLCASRQREIDYEQYFGPGTRLTVT.

This clonotype showed up just a few times. This chain joins TRBV12-3 or TRBV12-4 and TRBJ1-3; D may be TRBD1 (6 bases). V was clipped by 8 bases and J by 8 bases, with 19 bases between them. The CDR3 extends over 14 amino acids. CDR3 in amino acids: CASLLKWGGYTIYF. The CDR3 DNA follows: TGTGCCAGCCTTCTCAAGTGGGGGGGCTACACCATATATTTT.

Only a few counts were recorded for this clonotype. V usage is TRBV27 and J usage is TRBJ1-1, with D possibly TRBD1 on 5 matching bases. The CDR3 spans 17 residues. The V and J ends lost 4 bases and 1 base respectively, with 19 bases between them. The germline gives CDR1 MNHEY, CDR2 SMNVEV (reference sequence). Here the CDR3 DNA reads TGTGCCAGCAGTTCCAGGACATGGGTGGATGCGAACACTGAAGCTTTCTTT. Amino acid sequence: CASSSRTWVDANTEAFF.

This clonotype was counted a few times. The V gene is TRBV12-3 or TRBV12-4, the J gene TRBJ2-7; 9 positions match TRBD2. The length of the CDR3 is 17 residues. J was trimmed by 3 bases and V by 5 bases; bases with no gene match: 14. The CDR3 protein is CASSPAPGLAVDYEQYF. The DNA for the CDR3 is TGTGCCAGCAGTCCGGCCCCGGGACTAGCAGTAGACTACGAGCAGTACTTC.

V is TRBV12-3 or TRBV12-4 and J is TRBJ1-2; tentatively, D is TRBD1 (5 bases). This CDR3 is 14 amino acids long. The V end lost 3 bases, the J end lost 7 bases, and 15 bases lay between the germline ends. DNA of the CDR3: TGTGCCAGCAGTTTCCAGGGTGCGGCTTTTGGCTACACCTTC. This translates into CASSFQGAAFGYTF.

This clonotype was seen ten or more times. The chain links TRBV7-8 to TRBJ1-1; possibly TRBD1 for D (5 bases). This CDR3 has 13 residues. The V gene lost 5 bases and the J gene lost 0 bases, with 7 bases spanning the gap. Germline V lookup: CDR1 SGHVS, CDR2 FQNEAQ. Here the CDR3 reads CASSRGMNTEAFF. CDR3 nucleotide sequence: TGTGCCAGCAGCAGGGGCATGAACACTGAAGCTTTCTTT.

The V call is TRBV12-3 or TRBV12-4, the J call TRBJ2-5; TRBD2 aligns across 10 bases. The V segment lost 8 bases and the J segment 3 bases; nucleotides outside the gene matches: 6. There are 14 residues in the CDR3. In nucleotides, the CDR3 is TGTGCCAGCCGCTCCGGGACTAGCGAAGAGACCCAGTACTTC. Amino acids: CASRSGTSEETQYF.

The sample holds a few counts of this clonotype. This chain links TRBV19 with TRBJ2-7; maybe TRBD2 (5 bases). V gave up 2 bases and J gave up 3 bases, with 8 bases separating them. Germline V lookup: CDR1 LNHDA, CDR2 SQIVND (reference sequence). The CDR3 is 13 amino acids. This chain's CDR3 is CASSIQADYEQYF. CDR3 nucleotide sequence: TGTGCCAGTAGTATACAAGCGGACTACGAGCAGTACTTC.

The sample holds a few counts of this clonotype. V and J are TRBV7-8 and TRBJ1-6; D is unresolved. This CDR3 is built from 17 residues. Between the trimmed V and J ends, which lost 5 bases and 0 bases, there was a span of 14 bases. Germline V gene sequence: CDR1 SGHVS, CDR2 FQNEAQ. CDR3 DNA sequence: TGTGCCAGCAGCCTGGACCTACTTAGCTCCTATAATTCACCCCTCCACTTT. As protein: CASSLDLLSSYNSPLHF.

This clonotype showed up just a few times. The rearrangement links TRBV7-2 to TRBJ1-1; 7 nucleotides agree with TRBD1. V lost 5 bases and J lost 1; bases outside the gene matches: 1. Germline CDR1 SGHTA, CDR2 FQGNSA. CDR3 length: 13 residues. Here the CDR3 reads CASSHRGNTEAFF. CDR3 DNA sequence: TGTGCCAGCAGCCACAGGGGGAACACTGAAGCTTTCTTT. Together with reference TRBV7-2 and TRBJ1-1, the CDR3 gives the full variable domain: GAGVSQSPSNKVTEKGKDVELRCDPISGHTALYWYRQSLGQGLEFLIYFQGNSAPDKSGLPSDRFSAERTGGSVSTLTIQRTQQEDSAVYLCASSHRGNTEAFFGQGTRLTVV.